These T cell receptor beta chains were read from a single sample in a study of shared clonotypes between healthy human individuals. The table came from immunoSEQ multiplex PCR; TCRdb's copy has only in-frame clones and leaves some out. The sample carries around 350,000 clones, less than 85% recorded once. The specimen was memory CD4+ T cells sorted from blood. The source is a man aged 25-45 years in good health. Both conserved end residues are part of each CDR3. The D gene is left open where the match is weak. The listing skips clone size in some rows; elsewhere it reads once, few, many or a size class.

clone size | J gene | D gene | V gene | CDR3 DNA | CDR3 protein
. | TRBJ1-5 | TRBD1 | TRBV30 | TGTGCCTGGGGCCCCCCAGGGGGTCAGCCCCAGCATTTT | CAWGPPGGQPQHF
. | TRBJ1-6 | . | TRBV6-5 | TGTGCCAGCAGTTTAGGGCCTCACACGGGCTCACCCCTCCACTTT | CASSLGPHTGSPLHF
. | TRBJ2-5 | . | TRBV18 | TGTGCCAGCTCACCACCAGGGGAGACCCAGTACTTC | CASSPPGETQYF
. | TRBJ2-5 | . | TRBV7-9 | TGTGCCAGCAGCCCTACAGGGTCTGGGGGAGAGACCCAGTACTTC | CASSPTGSGGETQYF
. | TRBJ2-1 | . | TRBV28 | TGTGCCAGCAGCCAAGACAACAGGGTCTACAATGAGCAGTTCTTC | CASSQDNRVYNEQFF
. | TRBJ2-3 | . | TRBV19 | TGTGCCAGTAGTATAGGCTTCTTCAAAGGGGGCACAGATACGCAGTATTTT | CASSIGFFKGGTDTQYF
. | TRBJ1-4 | TRBD1 | TRBV5-4 | TGTGCCAGCAGCCCCGGGACAGGGCATGAAAAACTGTTTTTT | CASSPGTGHEKLFF
. | TRBJ1-1 | . | TRBV6-1 | TGTGCCAGCTATATCGGAGCGAACACTGAAGCTTTCTTT | CASYIGANTEAFF
. | TRBJ2-3 | . | TRBV28 | TGTGCCAGCACTACTAGCACAGATACGCAGTATTTT | CASTTSTDTQYF
. | TRBJ2-7 | TRBD1 | TRBV5-4 | TGTGCCAGCAGCTTGCTCGGGACAGGGGTAATCTACGAGCAGTACTTC | CASSLLGTGVIYEQYF
. | TRBJ1-1 | . | TRBV13 | TGTGCCAGCAGCAACCTAAGGGGTGAAGCTTTCTTT | CASSNLRGEAFF
few | TRBJ1-2 | . | TRBV10-1 | TGCGCCAGCAGTGAAGACCGCTCCTATGGCTACACCTTC | CASSEDRSYGYTF
many | TRBJ1-1 | . | TRBV6-6 | TGTGCCAGCAGTTACCTAGGGGGATCTGAAGCTTTCTTT | CASSYLGGSEAFF
. | TRBJ1-6 | . | TRBV30 | TGTGCCTGGAGTGTATTGCTGGTTAGGTCACCCCTCCACTTT | CAWSVLLVRSPLHF
. | TRBJ2-1 | . | TRBV11-2 | TGTGCCAGCAGCTTATACCCCGAGACTGGAAATGAGCAGTTCTTC | CASSLYPETGNEQFF
. | TRBJ1-4 | . | TRBV6-5 | TGTGCCAGCAGTTACTCGATGGGGGGCTCTGAAAAACTGTTTTTT | CASSYSMGGSEKLFF
. | TRBJ1-2 | . | TRBV20-1 | TGCAGTGTCTCGGACTATGGCTACACCTTC | CSVSDYGYTF
. | TRBJ2-1 | . | TRBV4-1 | TGCGCCAGCAGCCAAGATTTCGGGCAGGAGTACAATGAGCAGTTCTTC | CASSQDFGQEYNEQFF
. | TRBJ1-4 | . | TRBV5-1 | TGCGCCAGCAGCTTGGGGGGGAGTGAAAAACTGTTTTTT | CASSLGGSEKLFF
. | TRBJ1-5 | . | TRBV5-5 | TGTGCCAGCAGCTTGGATCCTACAAGCAATCAGCCCCAGCATTTT | CASSLDPTSNQPQHF
. | TRBJ2-1 | . | TRBV18 | TGTGCCAGCTCACAGAACAGGGCTGAGCAGTTCTTC | CASSQNRAEQFF
. | TRBJ2-1 | TRBD2 | TRBV10-1 | TGCGCCAGCAGCGAAAGGACTAGCGGGACCCCTCACTTCTTC | CASSERTSGTPHFF
many | TRBJ2-1 | . | TRBV7-8 | TGTGCCAGCAGCCCCCTGGCAAAGAATGAGCAGTTCTTC | CASSPLAKNEQFF
. | TRBJ2-6 | . | TRBV6-1 | TGTGCCAGCAGCCAGAGATCTGGGGCCAACGTCCTGACTTTC | CASSQRSGANVLTF
. | TRBJ1-1 | TRBD1 | TRBV28 | TGTGCCAGCAGGGACGCCGGGACAGGGCGGGTCACTGAAGCTTTCTTT | CASRDAGTGRVTEAFF
few | TRBJ1-6 | . | TRBV2 | TGTGCCAGCGCCGAGAGCTCCTATAATTCACCCCTCCACTTT | CASAESSYNSPLHF
. | TRBJ1-5 | TRBD1 | TRBV28 | TGTGCCAGCAGTTTTGCCCCAGGGGGCCGGGTAGTGCCCCAGCATTTT | CASSFAPGGRVVPQHF
. | TRBJ2-1 | . | TRBV4-3 | TGCGCCAGCAGCCTTCGGAACAATGAGCAGTTCTTC | CASSLRNNEQFF
once | TRBJ1-2 | . | TRBV28 | TGTGCCAGCAGTTCGGTTAGAGGAGGCTACACCTTC | CASSSVRGGYTF
once | TRBJ2-7 | . | TRBV5-1 | TGCGCCAGCAGCTTGCAGCTAGATAACGAGCAGTACTTC | CASSLQLDNEQYF
. | TRBJ2-2 | . | TRBV7-2 | TGTGCCAGCAGCTCAACCACGCTCCAGGGGGAGCTGTTTTTT | CASSSTTLQGELFF
. | TRBJ2-7 | TRBD2 | TRBV4-3 | TGCGCCAGCAGTGTGGCTAGCGGGAGGGATAGCTCCTACGAGCAGTACTTC | CASSVASGRDSSYEQYF
. | TRBJ2-2 | TRBD1 | TRBV2 | TGTGCCAGCACGGTAGGACAGGGTCTTTCCACCGGGGAGCTGTTTTTT | CASTVGQGLSTGELFF
. | TRBJ2-1 | TRBD2 | TRBV19 | TGTGCCAGTAGTTTCGGACTAGCGGGAGGGCCGGAGCAGTTCTTC | CASSFGLAGGPEQFF
. | TRBJ2-1 | TRBD2 | TRBV5-5 | TGTGCCAGCAGCCTACTAGCGGGAGATAGGGACAATGAGCAGTTCTTC | CASSLLAGDRDNEQFF
. | TRBJ2-3 | . | TRBV2 | TGTGCCAGCAGGGACAGAGCGGGACCCTTTAAAGATACGCAGTATTTT | CASRDRAGPFKDTQYF
few | TRBJ2-3 | . | TRBV4-3 | TGCGCCAGCAGCCAAGAACCTCAAGAGACAGATACGCAGTATTTT | CASSQEPQETDTQYF
. | TRBJ2-7 | . | TRBV9 | TGTGCCAGCAGCGTAGGTGTGGGACAAATCTCCTACGAGCAGTACTTC | CASSVGVGQISYEQYF
. | TRBJ2-5 | . | TRBV6-1 | TGTGCCAGCCCGTCCCGGGACTGGGACCAAGAGACCCAGTACTTC | CASPSRDWDQETQYF
. | TRBJ1-5 | TRBD1 | TRBV4-2 | TGTGCCAGCAGCCAAGTGGACAGGATCGAAAATAGCAATCAGCCCCAGCATTTT | CASSQVDRIENSNQPQHF